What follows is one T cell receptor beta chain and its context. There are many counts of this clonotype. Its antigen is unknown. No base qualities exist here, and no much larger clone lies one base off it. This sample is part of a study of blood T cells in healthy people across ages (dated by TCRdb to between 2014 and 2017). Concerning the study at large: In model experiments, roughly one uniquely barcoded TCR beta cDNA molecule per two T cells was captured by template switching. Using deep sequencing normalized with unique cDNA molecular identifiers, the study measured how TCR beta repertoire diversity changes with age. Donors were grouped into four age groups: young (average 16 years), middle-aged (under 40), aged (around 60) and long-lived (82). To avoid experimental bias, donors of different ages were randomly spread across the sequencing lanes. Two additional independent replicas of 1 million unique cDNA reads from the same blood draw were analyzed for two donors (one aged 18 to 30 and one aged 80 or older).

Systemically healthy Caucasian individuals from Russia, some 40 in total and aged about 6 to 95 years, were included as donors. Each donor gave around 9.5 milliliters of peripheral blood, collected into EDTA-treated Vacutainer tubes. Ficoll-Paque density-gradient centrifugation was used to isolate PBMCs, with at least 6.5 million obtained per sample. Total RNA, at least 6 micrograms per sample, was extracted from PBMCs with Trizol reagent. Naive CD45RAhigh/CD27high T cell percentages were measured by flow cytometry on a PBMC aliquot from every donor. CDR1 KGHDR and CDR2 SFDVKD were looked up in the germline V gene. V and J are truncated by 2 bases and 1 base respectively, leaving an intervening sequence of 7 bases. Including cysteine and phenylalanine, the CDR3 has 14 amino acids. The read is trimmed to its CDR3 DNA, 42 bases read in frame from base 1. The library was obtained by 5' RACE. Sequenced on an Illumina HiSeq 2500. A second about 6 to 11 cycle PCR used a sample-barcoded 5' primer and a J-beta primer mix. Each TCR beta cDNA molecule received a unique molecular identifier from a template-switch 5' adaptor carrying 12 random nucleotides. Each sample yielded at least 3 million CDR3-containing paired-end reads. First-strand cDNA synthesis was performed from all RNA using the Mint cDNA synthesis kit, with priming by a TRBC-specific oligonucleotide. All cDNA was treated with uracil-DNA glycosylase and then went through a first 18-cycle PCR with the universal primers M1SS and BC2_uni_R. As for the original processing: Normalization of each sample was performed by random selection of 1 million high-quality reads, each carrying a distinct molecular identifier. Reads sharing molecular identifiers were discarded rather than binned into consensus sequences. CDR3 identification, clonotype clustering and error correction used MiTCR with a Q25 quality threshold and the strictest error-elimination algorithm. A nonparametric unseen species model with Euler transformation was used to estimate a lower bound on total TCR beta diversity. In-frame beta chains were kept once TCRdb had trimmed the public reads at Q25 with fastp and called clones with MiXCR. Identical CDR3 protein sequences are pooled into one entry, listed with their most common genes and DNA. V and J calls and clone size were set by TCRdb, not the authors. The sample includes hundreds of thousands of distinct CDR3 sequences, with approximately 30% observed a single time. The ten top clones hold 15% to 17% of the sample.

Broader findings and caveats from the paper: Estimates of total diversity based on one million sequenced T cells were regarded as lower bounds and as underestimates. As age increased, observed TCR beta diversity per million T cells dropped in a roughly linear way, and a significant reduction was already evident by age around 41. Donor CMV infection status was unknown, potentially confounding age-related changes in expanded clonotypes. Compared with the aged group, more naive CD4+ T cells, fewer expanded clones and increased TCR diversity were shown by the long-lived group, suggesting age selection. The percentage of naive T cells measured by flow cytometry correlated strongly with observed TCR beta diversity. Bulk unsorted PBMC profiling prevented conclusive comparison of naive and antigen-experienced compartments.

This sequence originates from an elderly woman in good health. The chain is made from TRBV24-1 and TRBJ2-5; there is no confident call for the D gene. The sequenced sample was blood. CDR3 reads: CATSDSGGQETQYF. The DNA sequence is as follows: TGTGCCACCAGTGATTCGGGTGGCCAAGAGACCCAGTACTTC.